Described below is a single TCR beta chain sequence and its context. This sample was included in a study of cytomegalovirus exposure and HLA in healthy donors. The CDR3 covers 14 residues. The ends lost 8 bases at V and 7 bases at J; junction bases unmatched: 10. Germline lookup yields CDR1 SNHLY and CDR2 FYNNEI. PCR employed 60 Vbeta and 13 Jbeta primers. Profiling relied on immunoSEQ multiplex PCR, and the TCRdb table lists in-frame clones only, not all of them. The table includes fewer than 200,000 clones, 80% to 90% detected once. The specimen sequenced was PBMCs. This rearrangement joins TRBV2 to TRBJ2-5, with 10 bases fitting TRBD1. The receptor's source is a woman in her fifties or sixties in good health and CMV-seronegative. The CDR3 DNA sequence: TGTGCCAGCCGGACAGGGGGAACGTCGGGGACCCAGTACTTC. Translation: CASRTGGTSGTQYF.